The 22 T cell receptor beta chains presented below share a single source sample, sequenced in a study of OX40 agonist ivuxolimab in advanced cancers. Clones were sequenced by immunoSEQ multiplex PCR, and TCRdb holds only the in-frame ones, with some missing. Of roughly 72,000 clones listed, about 91% are singletons. Here the sequenced sample was CD4+ or CD8+ T cells sorted from blood, taken in a trial of the OX40 agonist ivuxolimab. The receptors were gathered from an adult with an advanced solid tumor such as melanoma, head and neck, liver or kidney cancer.

This clone was recorded once. This sequence joins TRBV5-1 and TRBJ2-1; D is ambiguous. Germline V gene sequence: CDR1 SGHRS, CDR2 YFSETQ. This CDR3 has 15 amino acids. V shed 4 bases and J shed 2 bases, with 13 bases lying between them. CDR3 region: CASSVVAATYNEQFF. In DNA, the CDR3 is TGCGCCAGCAGCGTGGTAGCAGCTACCTACAATGAGCAGTTCTTC.

This clone was seen a few times. The V and J genes are TRBV10-3 and TRBJ2-1; D is perhaps TRBD2 (5 bases). The CDR3 length is 17 residues. V was pared by 4 bases and J by 8 bases, with 24 bases between. The germline CDR1 and CDR2 sequences are ENHRY and SYGVKD. Here the CDR3 reads CAISVSPPATAGHEQFF. The CDR3 coding sequence is TGTGCCATCAGTGTTTCCCCCCCGGCCACCGCGGGCCATGAGCAGTTCTTC.

This chain joins TRBV5-1 and TRBJ2-1; no clear D gene. The CDR3 has 15 amino acids. CDR1 and CDR2 from the germline V gene are SGHRS and YFSETQ. V was clipped by 0 bases and J by 2 bases, with 9 bases between them. As DNA, the CDR3 is TGCGCCAGCAGCTTGGGAACAGCCACCTACAATGAGCAGTTCTTC. The encoded protein is CASSLGTATYNEQFF.

This chain uses TRBV9 with TRBJ2-3; no reliable D call. The CDR3 spans 14 residues. With 4 bases removed from V and 0 bases from J, the gap between germline ends came to 9 bases. The V gene's germline CDR1 is SGDLS and CDR2 YYNGEE. CDR3 in DNA: TGTGCCAGCAGCTGGAGAACTAGCACAGATACGCAGTATTTT. Encoded protein: CASSWRTSTDTQYF.

This sequence joins TRBV4-1 and TRBJ1-3; D may be TRBD1 (6 bases). The CDR3 is 15 amino acids. V was pared by 0 bases and J by 0 bases, with 6 bases between. CDR1 MGHRA and CDR2 YSYEKL come from the germline V gene. For the CDR3, the DNA is TGCGCCAGCAGCCAAGACAGGGGCTCTGGAAACACCATATATTTT. Amino acid sequence: CASSQDRGSGNTIYF.

The rearrangement uses TRBV5-6 and TRBJ2-5, with a tentative D call TRBD2 (5 bases). The CDR3 length is 14 residues. V dropped 1 base and J dropped 2 bases, with 9 bases sitting between them. Germline V lookup: CDR1 SGHDT, CDR2 YYEEEE. CDR3 coding DNA: TGTGCCAGCAGCTTGCTGTCGGGGCAAGAGACCCAGTACTTC. Its protein is CASSLLSGQETQYF.

The chain joins TRBV28 to TRBJ1-3; no clear D. Germline values: CDR1 MDHEN, CDR2 SYDVKM. The length of the CDR3 is 13 residues. The germline V and J ends were trimmed by 2 bases and 2 bases, with 4 bases remaining between them. The CDR3 coding sequence is TGTGCCAGCAGTTTAGGCACTGGAAACACCATATATTTT. Its protein product is CASSLGTGNTIYF.

The CDR3 loop is CASNIIGGRMVHGYTF. The CDR3 DNA follows: TGCGCCAGTAACATCATCGGGGGGCGAATGGTCCATGGCTACACCTTC. The chain employs TRBV10-2 and TRBJ1-2; D might be TRBD1 (6 bases). The CDR3 sequence is 16 residues long. Germline V gene lookup returns CDR1 WSHSY and CDR2 SAAADI. Between the trimmed V and J ends, which lost 9 bases and 6 bases, there was a span of 26 bases.

This clone was seen once. The rearrangement joins TRBV2 to TRBJ2-1; TRBD1 might be the D (6 bases). The CDR3 spans 15 residues. V shed 5 bases and J shed 1 base, with 12 bases lying between them. Germline CDR1 reads SNHLY; CDR2 reads FYNNEI. The CDR3 is CASSSQTGSYNEQFF. In DNA form, the CDR3 reads TGTGCCAGCAGTTCCCAAACAGGGTCCTACAATGAGCAGTTCTTC.

The V gene is TRBV6-1, the J gene TRBJ2-7; the D gene is possibly TRBD1 (7 bases). CDR3 length equals 12 residues. Germline V CDR1 and CDR2: MNHNS, SASEGT. V was pared by 6 bases and J by 3 bases, with 9 bases between. The CDR3 sequence is CASSQGGYEQYF. The DNA of the CDR3 is TGTGCCAGCAGCCAGGGGGGCTACGAGCAGTACTTC.

This clone was seen only once. V and J are TRBV5-1 and TRBJ2-2; D is unclear. V dropped 0 bases and J dropped 8 bases, with 11 bases sitting between them. This CDR3 spans 14 amino acids. CDR1 is SGHRS, CDR2 YFSETQ, per germline. CDR3 amino acids: CASSLGVVNGELFF. In nucleotides, the CDR3 is TGCGCCAGCAGCTTGGGAGTTGTGAATGGGGAGCTGTTTTTT.

The rearrangement joins TRBV23-1 to TRBJ1-6; tentatively, D is TRBD1 (6 bases). TRBV23-1 is sorted into the ORF group, with uncertain function. The CDR3 has 18 amino acids. Trimming shortened V by 4 bases and J by 0 bases, and 16 bases separated the two germline ends. CDR3 sequence (DNA): TGCGCCAGCAGTCGCGAGACGAGGGGGAGCTCCTATAATTCACCCCTCCACTTT. Its translation is CASSRETRGSSYNSPLHF.

The chain employs TRBV7-8 and TRBJ1-1, with TRBD1 identical over 7 bases. Trimming took 7 bases from V and 5 from J; bases not matched to a gene: 10. Per the germline V gene, CDR1 is SGHVS and CDR2 is FQNEAQ. The CDR3 extends over 14 amino acids. The CDR3 here is CASTQGGRWTEAFF. In DNA, the CDR3 is TGTGCCAGCACCCAGGGGGGGAGGTGGACTGAAGCTTTCTTT.

The J gene is TRBJ2-3, the V gene TRBV2, with 12 bases fitting TRBD2. The CDR3 is made up of 15 amino acids. The germline V gene has CDR1 SNHLY and CDR2 FYNNEI. J lost 8 bases, V lost 4 bases, and 7 bases had no gene match. The CDR3 DNA reads as TGTGCCAGCAGTGGGCTAGCGGGGGGGCGGGGTACGCAGTATTTT. This translates into CASSGLAGGRGTQYF.

The chain recombines TRBV5-1 with TRBJ1-1; no reliable D call. The CDR3 sequence is 13 residues long. Germline CDR1 reads SGHRS; CDR2 reads YFSETQ. V was clipped by 2 bases and J by 3 bases, with 8 bases between them. The CDR3 coding sequence is TGCGCCAGCAGCTTATCAGGTGACACTGAAGCTTTCTTT. It codes for CASSLSGDTEAFF.

The chain recombines TRBV6-1 with TRBJ2-3, with 8 nucleotides matching TRBD1. Germline CDR1 and CDR2: MNHNS and SASEGT. CDR3 length: 15 amino acids. V trimming: 8 bases; J trimming: 2 bases; junction bases outside the gene matches: 9. The CDR3 DNA reads TGTGCCAGCCTACGGAGACAGGGGTACACAGATACGCAGTATTTT. It translates to CASLRRQGYTDTQYF.

The chain links TRBV19 to TRBJ2-5, with TRBD1 matching 7 bases. This CDR3 comprises 14 residues. CDR1 is LNHDA, CDR2 SQIVND, per germline (reference sequence). V trimming: 4 bases; J trimming: 6 bases; junction bases outside the gene matches: 8. For the CDR3, the DNA is TGTGCCAGTAGTACGGCAGGGGGATTTCAGACCCAGTACTTC. It specifies CASSTAGGFQTQYF.

The genes are TRBV28 and TRBJ2-7, with 10 bases lining up with TRBD2. The CDR3 is 17 amino acids. Germline V gene sequence: CDR1 MDHEN, CDR2 SYDVKM. V lost 3 bases and J lost 6; bases outside the gene matches: 14. This CDR3 is CASSFASGSFKGSEQYF. The CDR3 DNA reads TGTGCCAGCAGTTTTGCTAGCGGGAGCTTCAAGGGATCCGAGCAGTACTTC.

The rearrangement links TRBV6-5 to TRBJ1-4; 10 bases are a match to TRBD1. CDR3 size: 15 residues. The germline V gene has CDR1 MNHEY and CDR2 SVGAGI. V lost 6 bases and J lost 5; bases outside the gene matches: 6. The CDR3 protein is CASSLRGQGNEKLFF. DNA of the CDR3: TGTGCCAGCAGCCTGAGGGGACAGGGGAATGAAAAACTGTTTTTT.

This clone was seen a single time. The CDR3 is CASSLDLHRQQYF. CDR3 DNA: TGCGCCAGCAGCTTGGACCTGCACCGCCAGCAGTACTTC. The rearrangement links TRBV5-1 to TRBJ2-7; no definite D call. The CDR3 consists of 13 residues. Trimming took 0 bases from V and 8 from J, leaving 12 bases between them. In germline, CDR1 is SGHRS, CDR2 YFSETQ. Full variable domain (remainder filled in from reference TRBV5-1 and TRBJ2-7): KAGVTQTPRYLIKTRGQQVTLSCSPISGHRSVSWYQQTPGQGLQFLFEYFSETQRNKGNFPGRFSGRQFSNSRSEMNVSTLELGDSALYLCASSLDLHRQQYFGPGTRLTVT.

This clone was detected only a few times. This chain joins TRBV28 and TRBJ2-1; 8 nucleotides line up with TRBD1. Per the germline V gene, CDR1 is MDHEN and CDR2 is SYDVKM. Trimming at V came to 10 bases and at J to 5 bases, leaving 7 bases not matched to a gene. The CDR3 sequence is 13 residues long. The CDR3 DNA follows: TGTGCCATCCAGGGGGCTAGCGACAATGAGCAGTTCTTC. Protein: CAIQGASDNEQFF.

The chain carries TRBV28 and TRBJ2-7; D gene unclear. The CDR3 loop spans 17 amino acids. CDR1 and CDR2 (germline): MDHEN, SYDVKM. Trimming removed 6 bases at V and 0 bases at J, with 21 bases between. The CDR3 DNA is TGTGCCAGCAGAAGTTTGCCCCGGGCAGGCAGCTCCTACGAGCAGTACTTC. Its translation: CASRSLPRAGSSYEQYF.